This T cell receptor beta chain stems from a study of CD8 T cells in Susac syndrome. Regarding the study as a whole: The study's TCR sequencing and HLA analysis covered a relatively small number of individuals, and the study acknowledged this.

J lost 0 bases, V lost 3 bases, and 3 bases had no gene match. The V gene's germline CDR1 is MNHEY and CDR2 SMNVEV (reference sequence). The CDR3 spans 15 residues. When the RNA was reverse transcribed, random hexamers were used with an input of about 0.5 to 1 ug. TCRdb independently ran MiXCR on the immunoSEQ multiplex PCR reads; one entry per CDR3 protein. The repertoire consists of 150,000 to 160,000 distinct CDR3 sequences, with about 95% occurring once and the leading ten covering 0.14% to 0.15%. The study used treatment-naive patients who had stable or active relapsing-remitting disease as multiple sclerosis controls. It was negative isolation that provided the CD8+ and CD4+ T cells, whereas TEMRA cells were enriched by FACS. The count of this clonotype is one. Antigen specificity is unknown.

The rearrangement links TRBV27 to TRBJ2-7, with 9 bases aligning to TRBD1. The sequence was collected from a human donor with multiple sclerosis. Sequencing used CD8+ T cells from PBMCs. The DNA for the CDR3 is TGTGCCAGCAGTTTGGGGACAGGGAGCTCCTACGAGCAGTACTTC. Its translation is CASSLGTGSSYEQYF.